This T cell receptor (beta chain) originates from a study of shared clonotypes between healthy human individuals. Repertoires were generated with immunoSEQ multiplex PCR, while TCRdb's copy carries only in-frame clones and drops some. The table records 1.6 million or so clones, approximately 98.5% of them present only once. This CDR3 spans 15 amino acids. Per germline, CDR1 LNHDA and CDR2 SQIVND (reference sequence). V was shortened by 5 bases and J by 2 bases, with 13 bases between the two germline ends. The sample comprised naive CD4+ T cells sorted from blood. Described subset: CD45RA+ positively selected. This receptor was taken from a man between 25 and 39 years old in good health. This chain uses TRBV19 with TRBJ1-5; D is unclear. CDR3 sequence (DNA): TGTGCCAGTAGTCCGTGGAGGAGGGGCAATCAGCCCCAGCATTTT. This sequence encodes CASSPWRRGNQPQHF.